These T cell receptor beta chains were read from a single sample in a study of OX40 agonist ivuxolimab in advanced cancers. TCRdb keeps only in-frame clones here, not all; method: immunoSEQ multiplex PCR. The sample has some 33,000 clones, 89% seen once. Sequenced material: CD4+ or CD8+ T cells sorted from blood, taken in a trial of the OX40 agonist ivuxolimab. The source is an adult with an advanced solid tumor such as melanoma, head and neck, liver or kidney cancer. CDR3s include the opening cysteine and the closing phenylalanine or tryptophan. The order of the fields is V gene, D gene, J gene, clone size, CDR3 DNA, CDR3 protein. D genes are given only for firm matches. Size is omitted from some rows. Given values are once, few, many or a class for expanded clones.

V: TRBV6-1
D: -
J: TRBJ2-7
size: -
DNA: TGTGCCAGCAGTGATGAGCAGGACAGTCTCTCCTACGAGCAGTACTTC
CDR3: CASSDEQDSLSYEQYF

V: TRBV19
D: TRBD2
J: TRBJ2-5
size: -
DNA: TGTGCCAGTAGTTCGAGACTAGCGGGAGAGGATGAGACCCAGTACTTC
CDR3: CASSSRLAGEDETQYF

V: TRBV19
D: -
J: TRBJ1-3
size: -
DNA: TGTGCCAGTAGTCCGGGACCGAGGGGAAACACCATATATTTT
CDR3: CASSPGPRGNTIYF

V: TRBV19
D: -
J: TRBJ2-7
size: -
DNA: TGTGCCAGTAGTTGGGACGGTCGGAACTACGAGCAGTACTTC
CDR3: CASSWDGRNYEQYF

V: TRBV19
D: TRBD2
J: TRBJ2-7
size: -
DNA: TGTGCCTCGGGGCCGGCACTAGCGGGATACGAGCAGTACTTC
CDR3: CASGPALAGYEQYF

V: TRBV5-6
D: -
J: TRBJ2-5
size: -
DNA: TGTGCCAGCAGCTCGAGGTGGGACTTACAAGAGACCCAGTACTTC
CDR3: CASSSRWDLQETQYF

V: TRBV5-4
D: -
J: TRBJ2-7
size: -
DNA: TGTGCCAGCAGCTTGTTTGCAAGCGTCTACGAGCAGTACTTC
CDR3: CASSLFASVYEQYF

V: TRBV5-6
D: TRBD2
J: TRBJ2-2
size: -
DNA: TGTGCCAGCAGCCTAGGGACTAGCGGGGGCAGGAACGGGGAGCTGTTTTTT
CDR3: CASSLGTSGGRNGELFF

V: TRBV28
D: TRBD1
J: TRBJ2-1
size: -
DNA: TGTGCCAGCAGTGCCGGACAGGGGGCCTACAATGAGCAGTTCTTC
CDR3: CASSAGQGAYNEQFF

V: TRBV6-5
D: -
J: TRBJ2-7
size: -
DNA: TGTGCCAGCAGTTACTTCGGGGGCGAGCAGTACTTC
CDR3: CASSYFGGEQYF

V: TRBV29-1
D: TRBD1
J: TRBJ1-6
size: -
DNA: TGCAGCGTTGTTGACAGGGAGGGTTCACCCCTCCACTTT
CDR3: CSVVDREGSPLHF

V: TRBV25-1
D: -
J: TRBJ2-2
size: -
DNA: TGTGCCAGCAGCTACACCGGGGAGCTGTTTTTT
CDR3: CASSYTGELFF

V: TRBV11-2
D: TRBD1
J: TRBJ2-6
size: -
DNA: TGTGCCAGCAGCTCCCCCGACAGGGCTGGGGCCAACGTCCTGACTTTC
CDR3: CASSSPDRAGANVLTF

V: TRBV5-1
D: TRBD2
J: TRBJ2-2
size: once
DNA: TGCGCCAGCAGCTTGGAAGGTCGGGTACTAGCGGGAGAGAACACCGGGGAGCTGTTTTTT
CDR3: CASSLEGRVLAGENTGELFF

V: TRBV28
D: -
J: TRBJ2-1
size: -
DNA: TGTGCCAGCAGTTTATTTAGTGTCGCCGATGAGCAGTTCTTC
CDR3: CASSLFSVADEQFF

V: TRBV27
D: -
J: TRBJ2-1
size: -
DNA: TGTGCCAGCAGTTTATACCCCTTTGGGGGAGAGGTCTTGCATGAGCAGTTCTTC
CDR3: CASSLYPFGGEVLHEQFF

V: TRBV19
D: TRBD1
J: TRBJ1-5
size: -
DNA: TGTGCCAGTACCCCCACTGGGACAGGGGGACAGCCCCAGCATTTT
CDR3: CASTPTGTGGQPQHF

V: TRBV27
D: -
J: TRBJ1-5
size: -
DNA: TGTGCCAGTAGGTCAGGGGCCCCCGTGTGGGAGCCCCAGCATTTT
CDR3: CASRSGAPVWEPQHF

V: TRBV11-2
D: TRBD2
J: TRBJ2-3
size: -
DNA: TGTGCCAGCAGCCCGACCGGGCGCGGGAGGGCTAGCACAGATACGCAGTATTTT
CDR3: CASSPTGRGRASTDTQYF

V: TRBV27
D: TRBD2
J: TRBJ2-7
size: -
DNA: TGTGCCAGCAGCCCGATCTACCCGGGACTAGCGGGAGCCGAGCAGTACTTC
CDR3: CASSPIYPGLAGAEQYF

V: TRBV15
D: -
J: TRBJ2-1
size: -
DNA: TGTGCCACCCGGGATACTAATCCCTACAATGAGCAGTTCTTC
CDR3: CATRDTNPYNEQFF

V: TRBV29-1
D: -
J: TRBJ2-7
size: -
DNA: TGCAGCGTTGAAGATCCCAACAGGGTGTACGAGCAGTACTTC
CDR3: CSVEDPNRVYEQYF

V: TRBV15
D: -
J: TRBJ2-2
size: few
DNA: TGTGCCACCAGCAGAGAGGGTGGGTCCGGGGAGCTGTTTTTT
CDR3: CATSREGGSGELFF

V: TRBV9
D: TRBD2
J: TRBJ2-3
size: -
DNA: TGTGCCAGCAGCGGTAGCGGGAGTTTGGATACGCAGTATTTT
CDR3: CASSGSGSLDTQYF

V: TRBV19
D: -
J: TRBJ1-1
size: once
DNA: TGTGCCAGTAGTGAGGGCTTGGGTGTGAGCACTGAAGCTTTCTTT
CDR3: CASSEGLGVSTEAFF

V: TRBV9
D: TRBD1
J: TRBJ2-7
size: -
DNA: TGTGCCAGCAGCGACCGAGAGACAGGGGACTCCTTCTACGAGCAGTACTTC
CDR3: CASSDRETGDSFYEQYF

V: TRBV13
D: -
J: TRBJ2-7
size: -
DNA: TGTGCCAGCAGCCCTACCCGGATTCTTACGGGCGAGCAGTACTTC
CDR3: CASSPTRILTGEQYF

V: TRBV4-1
D: -
J: TRBJ2-7
size: once
DNA: TGCGCCAGCAGCCCCTTGCTGGCGCCCGCCTACGAGCAGTACTTC
CDR3: CASSPLLAPAYEQYF

V: TRBV6-6
D: -
J: TRBJ2-5
size: -
DNA: TGTGCCAGCAGTTACTCGATCCAAGAGACCCAGTACTTC
CDR3: CASSYSIQETQYF

V: TRBV5-4
D: TRBD2
J: TRBJ2-3
size: -
DNA: TGTGCCAGCAGCTTCCGGGGGGGCCGACTGGATACGCAGTATTTT
CDR3: CASSFRGGRLDTQYF

V: TRBV28
D: -
J: TRBJ2-3
size: -
DNA: TGTGCCAGCAGTTTAGGTCCCAACACAGATACGCAGTATTTT
CDR3: CASSLGPNTDTQYF

V: TRBV7-3
D: -
J: TRBJ1-1
size: medium-sized
DNA: TGTGCCAGCAGCCCCCCGGGGGGCACTGAAGCTTTCTTT
CDR3: CASSPPGGTEAFF

V: TRBV10-2
D: -
J: TRBJ1-5
size: -
DNA: TGCGCCAGCAGTGAGTCGGCGGGGAATAGCAATCAGCCCCAGCATTTT
CDR3: CASSESAGNSNQPQHF

V: TRBV9
D: TRBD1
J: TRBJ1-4
size: -
DNA: TGTGCCAGCAGCGCCACACGACAGGGTTTTGATGAAAAACTGTTTTTT
CDR3: CASSATRQGFDEKLFF

V: TRBV28
D: -
J: TRBJ2-7
size: -
DNA: TGTGCCAGCAGTACAGTTCCCTACGAGCAGTACTTC
CDR3: CASSTVPYEQYF

V: TRBV29-1
D: -
J: TRBJ2-5
size: -
DNA: TGCAGCGTTGAGGGACTTAAAGAGACCCAGTACTTC
CDR3: CSVEGLKETQYF

V: TRBV2
D: -
J: TRBJ2-1
size: -
DNA: TGTGCCACCCACAGCCTGGCGGGTAACAATGAGCAGTTCTTC
CDR3: CATHSLAGNNEQFF

V: TRBV19
D: -
J: TRBJ2-2
size: -
DNA: TGTGCCAGTAGTAACAGGGCCCCGAACACCGGGGAGCTGTTTTTT
CDR3: CASSNRAPNTGELFF

V: TRBV7-9
D: -
J: TRBJ1-5
size: once
DNA: TGTGCCAGCAGCTCTGGATTTACCCGCAATCAGCCCCAGCATTTT
CDR3: CASSSGFTRNQPQHF

V: TRBV19
D: TRBD1
J: TRBJ2-1
size: -
DNA: TGTGCCAGTAGTCCGACAGGGGGGTTCAATGAGCAGTTCTTC
CDR3: CASSPTGGFNEQFF

V: TRBV4-1
D: -
J: TRBJ2-1
size: -
DNA: TGCGCCAGCAGCCAAGTAGGGGATGAGCAGTTCTTC
CDR3: CASSQVGDEQFF

V: TRBV27
D: -
J: TRBJ1-5
size: -
DNA: TGTGCCAGCAGTTCCCGGACACGCTCGGGTCAGCCCCAGCATTTT
CDR3: CASSSRTRSGQPQHF

V: TRBV5-1
D: -
J: TRBJ2-2
size: -
DNA: TGCGCCAGCAGCCCAGGAACGAACACCGGGGAGCTGTTTTTT
CDR3: CASSPGTNTGELFF

V: TRBV6-5
D: -
J: TRBJ1-2
size: -
DNA: TGTGCCAGCAGTTACTCCGGGGACAACTATGGCTACACCTTC
CDR3: CASSYSGDNYGYTF

V: TRBV6-5
D: -
J: TRBJ2-2
size: -
DNA: TGTGCCAGCAGTTACTTGGCTGCGAACACCGGGGAGCTGTTTTTT
CDR3: CASSYLAANTGELFF

V: TRBV19
D: -
J: TRBJ2-1
size: -
DNA: TGTGCCAGTAGTATTGGTCTGAACCACAATGAGCAGTTCTTC
CDR3: CASSIGLNHNEQFF

V: TRBV6-1
D: TRBD2
J: TRBJ2-7
size: -
DNA: TGTGCCAGCAGTGCCGGGACTAGCGGCTACGAGCAGTACTTC
CDR3: CASSAGTSGYEQYF

V: TRBV2
D: -
J: TRBJ2-2
size: -
DNA: TGTGCCAGCAGAGCCGGACGGCTGAACACCGGGGAGCTGTTTTTT
CDR3: CASRAGRLNTGELFF

V: TRBV11-2
D: -
J: TRBJ1-1
size: -
DNA: TGTGCCAGCAGCTGGGGAGGCGGCACTGAAGCTTTCTTT
CDR3: CASSWGGGTEAFF

V: TRBV14
D: TRBD2
J: TRBJ2-1
size: once
DNA: TGTGCCAGCAGCCAGTGGGGACTAGCGGTTAGCTCCTACAATGAGCAGTTCTTC
CDR3: CASSQWGLAVSSYNEQFF

V: TRBV7-9
D: TRBD1
J: TRBJ2-7
size: -
DNA: TGTGCCAGCGGCACAGGGGCTGGGGACGAGCAGTACTTC
CDR3: CASGTGAGDEQYF